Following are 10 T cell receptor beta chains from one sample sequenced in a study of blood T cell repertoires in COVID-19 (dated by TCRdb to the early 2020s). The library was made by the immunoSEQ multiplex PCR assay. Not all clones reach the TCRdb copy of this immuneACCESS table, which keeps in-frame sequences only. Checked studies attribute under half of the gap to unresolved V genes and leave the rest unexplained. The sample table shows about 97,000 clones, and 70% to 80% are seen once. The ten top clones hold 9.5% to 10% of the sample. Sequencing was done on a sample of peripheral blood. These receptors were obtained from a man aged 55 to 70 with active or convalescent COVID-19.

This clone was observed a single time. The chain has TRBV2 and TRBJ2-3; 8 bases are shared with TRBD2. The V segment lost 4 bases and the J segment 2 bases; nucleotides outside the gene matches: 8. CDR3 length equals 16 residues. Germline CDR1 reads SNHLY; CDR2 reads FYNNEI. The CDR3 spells CASSVRAGVSTDTQYF. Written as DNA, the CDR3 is TGTGCCAGCAGTGTTAGAGCGGGGGTGTCCACAGATACGCAGTATTTT.

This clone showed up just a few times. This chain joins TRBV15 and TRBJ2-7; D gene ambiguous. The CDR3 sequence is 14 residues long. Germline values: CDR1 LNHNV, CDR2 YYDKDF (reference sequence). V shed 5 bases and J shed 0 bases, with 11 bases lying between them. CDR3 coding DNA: TGTGCCACCAGCGGCCACCGAAACTCCTACGAGCAGTACTTC. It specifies CATSGHRNSYEQYF.

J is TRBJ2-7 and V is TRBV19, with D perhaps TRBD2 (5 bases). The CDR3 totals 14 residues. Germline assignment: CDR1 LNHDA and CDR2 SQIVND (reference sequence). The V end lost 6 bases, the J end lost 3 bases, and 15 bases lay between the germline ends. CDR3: CASRPEGSLYEQYF. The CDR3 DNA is TGTGCCAGTAGGCCCGAGGGCAGCCTCTACGAGCAGTACTTC. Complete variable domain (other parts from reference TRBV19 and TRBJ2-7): DGGITQSPKYLFRKEGQNVTLSCEQNLNHDAMYWYRQDPGQGLRLIYYSQIVNDFQKGDIAEGYSVSREKKESFPLTVTSAQKNPTAFYLCASRPEGSLYEQYFGPGTRLTVT.

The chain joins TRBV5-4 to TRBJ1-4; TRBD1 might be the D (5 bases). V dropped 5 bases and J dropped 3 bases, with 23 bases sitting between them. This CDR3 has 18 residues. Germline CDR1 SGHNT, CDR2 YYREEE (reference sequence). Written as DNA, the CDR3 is TGTGCCAGCAGTATCGGGGGGGGTTTCGGACGCGCTAATGAAAAACTGTTTTTT. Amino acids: CASSIGGGFGRANEKLFF.

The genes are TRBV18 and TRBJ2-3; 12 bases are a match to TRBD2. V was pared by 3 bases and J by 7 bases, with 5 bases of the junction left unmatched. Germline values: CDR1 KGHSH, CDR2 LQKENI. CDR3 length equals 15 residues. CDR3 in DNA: TGTGCCAGCTCACCGGGACTAGCGGGCCCCAATACGCAGTATTTT. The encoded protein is CASSPGLAGPNTQYF.

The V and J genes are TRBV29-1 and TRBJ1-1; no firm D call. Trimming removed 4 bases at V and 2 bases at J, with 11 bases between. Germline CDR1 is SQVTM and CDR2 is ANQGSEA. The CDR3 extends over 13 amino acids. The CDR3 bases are TGCAGCGTTGTAATCCCGGGAAACACTGAAGCTTTCTTT. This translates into CSVVIPGNTEAFF. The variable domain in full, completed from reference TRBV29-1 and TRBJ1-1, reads SAVISQKPSRDICQRGTSLTIQCQVDSQVTMMFWYRQQPGQSLTLIATANQGSEATYESGFVIDKFPISRPNLTFSTLTVSNMSPEDSSIYLCSVVIPGNTEAFFGQGTRLTVV.

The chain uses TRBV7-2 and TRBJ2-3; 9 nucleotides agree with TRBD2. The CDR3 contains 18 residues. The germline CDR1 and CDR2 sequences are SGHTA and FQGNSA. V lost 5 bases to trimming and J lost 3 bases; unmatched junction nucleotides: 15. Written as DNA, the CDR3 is TGTGCCAGCAGCCCTTATTTGTTAGCGGGAGTTTGGACAGATACGCAGTATTTT. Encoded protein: CASSPYLLAGVWTDTQYF.

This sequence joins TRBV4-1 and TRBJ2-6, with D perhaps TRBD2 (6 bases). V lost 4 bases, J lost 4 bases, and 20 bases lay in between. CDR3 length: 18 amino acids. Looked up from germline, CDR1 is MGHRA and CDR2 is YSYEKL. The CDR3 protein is CASSRIPSPGVGANVLTF. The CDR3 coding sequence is TGCGCCAGCAGCCGAATACCGTCCCCGGGGGTGGGGGCCAACGTCCTGACTTTC.

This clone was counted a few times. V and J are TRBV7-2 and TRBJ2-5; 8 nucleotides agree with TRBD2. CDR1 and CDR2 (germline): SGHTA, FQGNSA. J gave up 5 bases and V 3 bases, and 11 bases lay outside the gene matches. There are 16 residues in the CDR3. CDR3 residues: CASSLDSGIRGETQYF. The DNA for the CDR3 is TGTGCCAGCAGCTTGGATAGCGGGATAAGGGGGGAGACCCAGTACTTC.

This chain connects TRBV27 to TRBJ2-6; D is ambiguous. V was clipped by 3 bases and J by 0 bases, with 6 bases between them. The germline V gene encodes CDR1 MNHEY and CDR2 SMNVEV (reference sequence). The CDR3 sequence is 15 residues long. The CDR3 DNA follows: TGTGCCAGCAGTTTGTCTTTCTCTGGGGCCAACGTCCTGACTTTC. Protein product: CASSLSFSGANVLTF.